This entry features one T cell receptor beta chain sequence. The antigen remains unidentified. This sample is part of a study of cytomegalovirus exposure and HLA in healthy donors. Germline V lookup: CDR1 MNHNS, CDR2 SASEGT. V was shortened by 1 base and J by 11 bases, with 17 bases between the two germline ends. CDR3 length: 14 amino acids. PCR primers comprised 60 Vbeta and 13 Jbeta primers. The table came from immunoSEQ multiplex PCR; TCRdb's copy has only in-frame clones and leaves some out. The data hold 200,000 or so clones, with roughly 87% observed a single time. Study-wide points: Among the most significant clusters, several appeared linked to common viral pathogens in a later analysis. The Asian-associated ancestry cluster reportedly had fewer N-insertions than the approximately 610-donor mean in a later analysis. Highly shared sequence variants in one cluster were likely a sequencing artifact.

Sequencing was performed on PBMCs. This chain joins TRBV6-1 and TRBJ2-5; tentative D call: TRBD1 (7 bases). The source of this sequence is a girl under two years old in good health and CMV-seronegative. CDR3 region: CASSEEGGGVKQYF. The CDR3 DNA reads TGTGCCAGCAGTGAAGAAGGGGGCGGGGTGAAGCAGTACTTC.